These 31 T cell receptor beta chains came from one sample sequenced in a study of Ad26.COV2.S vaccination and SARS-CoV-2 variants. Treatment denoted: about 20 received Ad26.COV2.S at low or high dose, single or two shots; several received placebo; per-sample allocation not given. Each sample was drawn 63 days after the first injection (of vaccine or placebo). Generated by immunoSEQ multiplex PCR, the TCRdb table keeps only in-frame clones and is missing some. Of roughly 400,000 clones detected, 90% appear once; the ten largest clones hold less than 5.5%. The sample in question was peripheral blood, obtained in a trial of Ad26.COV2.S vaccine versus placebo. All receptors come from a person between 18 and 65 years old who received the Ad26.COV2.S COVID-19 vaccine or a placebo.

The rearrangement links TRBV6-2 or TRBV6-3 to TRBJ2-7; 12 bases fit TRBD2. The trim removed 5 bases at V and 0 bases at J, leaving 2 bases unmatched. Germline CDR1 MNHEY, CDR2 SVGEGT. The CDR3 has 15 amino acids. This CDR3 is CASSRTSGVSYEQYF. In DNA form, the CDR3 reads TGTGCCAGCAGTCGGACTAGCGGGGTCTCCTACGAGCAGTACTTC.

The chain links TRBV6-5 to TRBJ1-6, with unresolved D. The germline V gene encodes CDR1 MNHEY and CDR2 SVGAGI. Trimming cost V 4 bases and J 7 bases, with 8 bases left between them. This CDR3 has 13 amino acids. Written as DNA, the CDR3 is TGTGCCAGCAGTTTTCGGAGAAATTCACCCCTCCACTTT. Its translation: CASSFRRNSPLHF.

The chain couples TRBV28 to TRBJ2-1; D assignment may be TRBD1 or TRBD2 (6 bases each). Germline values: CDR1 MDHEN, CDR2 SYDVKM. Trimming removed 7 bases from V and 10 bases from J, with 20 bases in between. CDR3 size: 14 residues. CDR3: CASTLTGLLTEQFF. The DNA of the CDR3 is TGTGCCAGCACCCTGACAGGACTACTTACGGAGCAGTTCTTC.

The rearrangement uses TRBV6-6 and TRBJ2-2, with TRBD1 as a possible D gene (7 bases). This CDR3 is 14 amino acids long. V lost 6 bases to trimming and J lost 4 bases, with 12 bases between them. Germline-derived CDR1 and CDR2 are MNHNY and SVGAGI (reference sequence). DNA for the CDR3: TGTGCCAGCAGGGAGGGGGCGAGCACCGGGGAGCTGTTTTTT. It encodes CASREGASTGELFF.

The rearrangement links TRBV18 to TRBJ2-7, with 14 nucleotides matching TRBD2. The V and J ends lost 3 bases and 3 bases, in that order; junction bases with no gene match: 10. Germline V gives CDR1 KGHSH, CDR2 LQKENI. The length of the CDR3 is 18 residues. The DNA for the CDR3 is TGTGCCAGCTCACCCAGACTAGCGGGAGGGCCAAGTGGCTACGAGCAGTACTTC. This sequence encodes CASSPRLAGGPSGYEQYF.

This clone has just a few counts. The chain couples TRBV6-7 to TRBJ2-7, with 9 positions matching TRBD2. TRBV6-7 is annotated as an ORF whose role is uncertain. The junction had 15 bases not matched to a gene; V was cut back by 0 bases and J by 3 bases. The CDR3 totals 19 residues. CDR3 loop: CASSYSSYPGLAGIYEQYF. In DNA form, the CDR3 reads TGTGCCAGCAGTTACTCGAGCTACCCGGGACTAGCTGGAATCTACGAGCAGTACTTC.

The V and J genes are TRBV29-1 and TRBJ2-7, with unresolved D. Germline V lookup: CDR1 SQVTM, CDR2 ANQGSEA. The CDR3 spans 13 residues. The germline V and J ends were trimmed by 4 bases and 3 bases, with 13 bases remaining between them. The DNA for the CDR3 is TGCAGCGTTGTGGGTGGATCTCTCTACGAGCAGTACTTC. This translates into CSVVGGSLYEQYF.

The CDR3 spells CAISDSAGGPGDTQYF. CDR3 sequence (DNA): TGTGCCATCAGTGATTCGGCGGGAGGGCCGGGGGATACGCAGTATTTT. This chain uses TRBV10-3 with TRBJ2-3, with TRBD2 identical over 9 bases. Germline V lookup: CDR1 ENHRY, CDR2 SYGVKD. This CDR3 has 16 residues. V lost 3 bases, J lost 6 bases, and 10 bases stayed unmatched.

This chain uses TRBV29-1 with TRBJ2-6, with a tentative D call TRBD1 (5 bases). Trimming cost V 6 bases and J 4 bases, with 16 bases left between them. Per the germline V gene, CDR1 is SQVTM and CDR2 is ANQGSEA. This CDR3 spans 15 amino acids. As DNA, the CDR3 is TGCAGCGTCACAGGATCCGACTCCGGGGCCAACGTCCTGACTTTC. This sequence encodes CSVTGSDSGANVLTF. The full variable domain, its missing parts supplied by reference TRBV29-1 and TRBJ2-6, is SAVISQKPSRDICQRGTSLTIQCQVDSQVTMMFWYRQQPGQSLTLIATANQGSEATYESGFVIDKFPISRPNLTFSTLTVSNMSPEDSSIYLCSVTGSDSGANVLTFGAGSRLTVL.

The chain employs TRBV5-6 and TRBJ1-4, with D hard to call. This CDR3 is 13 amino acids long. V was cut by 0 bases and J by 7 bases, with 7 bases left in between. Germline V gene data show CDR1 as SGHDT and CDR2 as YYEEEE. For the CDR3, the DNA is TGTGCCAGCAGCTTGGTGACGGGTGAAAAACTGTTTTTT. Translating gives CASSLVTGEKLFF. The full variable domain, its missing parts supplied by reference TRBV5-6 and TRBJ1-4, is DAGVTQSPTHLIKTRGQQVTLRCSPKSGHDTVSWYQQALGQGPQFIFQYYEEEERQRGNFPDRFSGHQFPNYSSELNVNALLLGDSALYLCASSLVTGEKLFFGSGTQLSVL.

This clone was observed a few times. J is TRBJ2-7 and V is TRBV2; D perhaps matches TRBD2 (7 bases). V lost 9 bases to trimming and J lost 6 bases, with 15 bases between them. Germline V gene data show CDR1 as SNHLY and CDR2 as FYNNEI. CDR3 length equals 12 residues. The CDR3 DNA sequence: TGTGCCAGGGGGGGGCCCCTGGGCGAGCAGTACTTC. This translates into CARGGPLGEQYF.

For this clone: Other DNA sequences in this sample translate to the same CDR3. The chain combines TRBV19 with TRBJ2-5; D uncertain. Germline-derived CDR1 and CDR2 are LNHDA and SQIVND (reference sequence). Trimming took 1 base from V and 5 from J, leaving 2 bases between them. This CDR3 comprises 11 residues. The CDR3 sequence: CASSIAETQYF. CDR3 DNA: TGTGCCAGTAGTATAGCGGAGACCCAGTACTTC.

This chain joins TRBV28 and TRBJ2-7; D is possibly TRBD1 (5 bases). Trimming cost V 6 bases and J 7 bases, with 16 bases left between them. The CDR3 sequence is 13 residues long. Germline lookup yields CDR1 MDHEN and CDR2 SYDVKM. CDR3 nucleotides: TGTGCCAGCAGGGGGCAGGACCGTTTAGAGCAGTACTTC. It encodes CASRGQDRLEQYF.

CDR3 in DNA: TGTGCCAGCAGCTTGTATCGTTTAGAGCGGGATTCCTACGAGCAGTACTTC. Translated, it gives CASSLYRLERDSYEQYF. The chain carries TRBV5-6 and TRBJ2-7, with 7 bases lining up with TRBD2. The J segment lost 1 base and the V segment lost 1 base, leaving 11 bases of the junction unmatched. Germline lookup yields CDR1 SGHDT and CDR2 YYEEEE. The CDR3 has 17 amino acids.

The gene calls are TRBV19 and TRBJ2-3, with 12 bases that match TRBD2. V dropped 7 bases and J dropped 0; count of bases not matched to a gene: 11. The germline V gene has CDR1 LNHDA and CDR2 SQIVND (reference sequence). This CDR3 is 18 amino acids long. In DNA, the CDR3 is TGTGCCAGTACTTTCAGCTCTAGCGGGAGGGCCAGCACAGATACGCAGTATTTT. It is translated as CASTFSSSGRASTDTQYF.

The rearrangement uses TRBV2 and TRBJ2-5; 11 bases match TRBD1. This CDR3 comprises 15 residues. CDR1 SNHLY and CDR2 FYNNEI come from the germline V gene. J lost 1 base, V lost 6 bases, and 4 bases had no gene match. The CDR3 sequence: CASRLGQGVQETQYF. The CDR3 DNA follows: TGTGCCAGCAGGCTGGGACAGGGGGTCCAAGAGACCCAGTACTTC.

This chain connects TRBV3-1 (or the pseudogene TRBV3-2) to TRBJ1-6; D remains ambiguous. Deletions cut 0 bases from V and 0 bases from J, with 18 bases between. The CDR3 is 20 residues long. Germline V gene sequence: CDR1 LGHDT, CDR2 YNNKEL (reference sequence). CDR3 sequence: CASSQDREIFLSSYNSPLHF. The CDR3, as DNA: TGTGCCAGCAGCCAAGATCGGGAGATTTTCCTGAGCTCCTATAATTCACCCCTCCACTTT.

CDR3 region: CASSLYGTANNEQFF. The CDR3 DNA follows: TGTGCCAGCAGCTTATACGGGACAGCTAACAATGAGCAGTTCTTC. The chain carries TRBV7-2 and TRBJ2-1; 7 bases align to TRBD1. Germline V gene data show CDR1 as SGHTA and CDR2 as FQGNSA. The CDR3 extends over 15 amino acids. J gave up 5 bases and V 2 bases, and 6 bases lay outside the gene matches.

This clone was observed a single time. The CDR3 region has the DNA TGTGCCAGTAGTCTCCGACTAGGGACCTACGAGCAGTACTTC. The encoded protein is CASSLRLGTYEQYF. This chain connects TRBV19 to TRBJ2-7; D is perhaps TRBD2 (6 bases). V was trimmed by 5 bases and J by 2 bases, leaving 13 bases between them. The germline V gene has CDR1 LNHDA and CDR2 SQIVND (reference sequence). The CDR3 has 14 amino acids.

The chain links TRBV28 to TRBJ2-7; 7 nucleotides align to TRBD2. The CDR3 runs to 15 residues. V gave up 3 bases and J gave up 7 bases; unmatched junction bases: 12. Germline lookup yields CDR1 MDHEN and CDR2 SYDVKM. This chain's CDR3 is CASSFRPAGVGEQYF. The CDR3 DNA reads TGTGCCAGCAGTTTTCGGCCTGCGGGGGTGGGTGAGCAGTACTTC.

The gene calls are TRBV5-1 and TRBJ2-3; 14 nucleotides agree with TRBD2. The germline V gene has CDR1 SGHRS and CDR2 YFSETQ. This CDR3 is built from 18 residues. Unmatched junction bases numbered 9, after V lost 3 bases and J lost 3 bases. CDR3 in DNA: TGCGCCAGCAGCTCCCCGGGACTAGCGGGAGTGGTGACAGATACGCAGTATTTT. Protein: CASSSPGLAGVVTDTQYF. Variable domain in full (rest from reference TRBV5-1 and TRBJ2-3): KAGVTQTPRYLIKTRGQQVTLSCSPISGHRSVSWYQQTPGQGLQFLFEYFSETQRNKGNFPGRFSGRQFSNSRSEMNVSTLELGDSALYLCASSSPGLAGVVTDTQYFGPGTRLTVL.

The chain combines TRBV28 with TRBJ2-1; the D gene could be TRBD1 or TRBD2 (5 bases each). The germline CDR1 and CDR2 sequences are MDHEN and SYDVKM. The CDR3 sequence is 13 residues long. Trimming cost V 6 bases and J 5 bases, with 11 bases left between them. CDR3 protein: CASSPGPNNEQFF. The CDR3 bases are TGTGCCAGCAGCCCGGGACCAAACAATGAGCAGTTCTTC.

Turning to this clone: Since a much larger clone is just one base distant, this may be a read error. The chain links TRBV11-3 to TRBJ2-3, with no clear D. V was pared by 0 bases and J by 6 bases, with 1 base between. This CDR3 has 11 amino acids. The V gene's germline CDR1 is SGHNT and CDR2 YENEEA. CDR3 residues: CASSLDDTQYF. The CDR3 nucleotides read TGTGCCAGCAGCTTAGACGATACGCAGTATTTT. The whole variable domain, remainder taken from reference TRBV11-3 and TRBJ2-3, is EAGVVQSPRYKIIEKKQPVAFWCNPISGHNTLYWYLQNLGQGPELLIRYENEEAVDDSQLPKDRFSAERLKGVDSTLKIQPAELGDSAVYLCASSLDDTQYFGPGTRLTVL.

The chain couples TRBV9 to TRBJ2-2; D gene unclear. V was shortened by 2 bases and J by 1 base, with 9 bases between the two germline ends. The length of the CDR3 is 15 residues. Germline V gene lookup returns CDR1 SGDLS and CDR2 YYNGEE. CDR3 sequence reads: CASSVLDLNTGELFF. DNA of the CDR3: TGTGCCAGCAGCGTTCTGGACCTGAACACCGGGGAGCTGTTTTTT.

Written as DNA, the CDR3 is TGTGCCAGCAGCTTGGGCCGAACGAACACCGGGGAGCTGTTTTTT. This codes for CASSLGRTNTGELFF. The chain couples TRBV7-2 to TRBJ2-2; unclear D gene. This CDR3 comprises 15 residues. Germline CDR1 and CDR2: SGHTA and FQGNSA. V shed 3 bases and J shed 0 bases, with 8 bases lying between them.

This chain uses TRBV30 with TRBJ2-5; a weak D match, TRBD1 (5 bases). The CDR3 runs to 12 residues. Per germline, CDR1 GTSNPN and CDR2 SVGIG (reference sequence). The V end was cut by 4 bases, the J end by 2 bases, with 8 bases between. The CDR3 nucleotides are TGTGCCTGGAACCAGGGACAAGAGACCCAGTACTTC. Amino acid sequence: CAWNQGQETQYF.

The chain recombines TRBV5-8 with TRBJ1-1; TRBD1 aligns across 10 bases. This CDR3 has 15 amino acids. Germline V CDR1 and CDR2: SGHTS, YDEGEE. J lost 7 bases, V lost 2 bases, and 8 bases had no gene match. The CDR3 region is CASSFDTGQGNEAFF. CDR3 nucleotides: TGTGCCAGCAGCTTCGATACGGGACAGGGGAATGAAGCTTTCTTT. Full variable domain (missing parts from reference TRBV5-8 and TRBJ1-1): EAGVTQSPTHLIKTRGQQATLRCSPISGHTSVYWYQQALGLGLQFLLWYDEGEERNRGNFPPRFSGRQFPNYSSELNVNALELEDSALYLCASSFDTGQGNEAFFGQGTRLTVV.

This sequence joins TRBV19 and TRBJ2-5; 11 bases line up with TRBD2. The CDR3 totals 16 residues. J was trimmed by 2 bases and V by 4 bases; bases with no gene match: 6. The germline V gene has CDR1 LNHDA and CDR2 SQIVND (reference sequence). This CDR3 is CASSRGLAGIQETQYF. The CDR3 nucleotides read TGTGCCAGTAGTAGAGGACTAGCGGGCATTCAAGAGACCCAGTACTTC. Supplemented by reference TRBV19 and TRBJ2-5, the full variable domain reads DGGITQSPKYLFRKEGQNVTLSCEQNLNHDAMYWYRQDPGQGLRLIYYSQIVNDFQKGDIAEGYSVSREKKESFPLTVTSAQKNPTAFYLCASSRGLAGIQETQYFGPGTRLLVL.

The chain joins TRBV15 to TRBJ1-3, with D tentatively TRBD1 (6 bases). The ends were cut back, 2 bases at V and 0 bases at J, with 14 bases in the middle. The germline V gene encodes CDR1 LNHNV and CDR2 YYDKDF (reference sequence). This CDR3 has 17 residues. CDR3 region: CATSRSGAGVSGNTIYF. The CDR3 nucleotides are TGTGCCACCAGCAGATCAGGCGCAGGGGTCTCTGGAAACACCATATATTTT.

V is TRBV18 and J is TRBJ2-2, with TRBD1 identical over 7 bases. Germline V CDR1 and CDR2: KGHSH, LQKENI. There are 16 residues in the CDR3. The V segment lost 5 bases and the J segment 4 bases; nucleotides outside the gene matches: 10. The CDR3: CASSDRDRKTTGELFF. In DNA, the CDR3 is TGTGCCAGCTCAGATCGGGACAGAAAAACCACCGGGGAGCTGTTTTTT. The complete variable domain, with remaining parts taken from reference TRBV18 and TRBJ2-2, reads NAGVMQNPRHLVRRRGQEARLRCSPMKGHSHVYWYRQLPEEGLKFMVYLQKENIIDESGMPKERFSAEFPKEGPSILRIQQVVRGDSAAYFCASSDRDRKTTGELFFGEGSRLTVL.

The V and J genes are TRBV29-1 and TRBJ2-5; D possibly corresponds to TRBD2 (6 bases). V was pared by 4 bases and J by 10 bases, with 22 bases between. Germline values: CDR1 SQVTM, CDR2 ANQGSEA. The CDR3 is 14 residues long. The CDR3 loop is CSVVVAEALAGQYF. CDR3 sequence (DNA): TGCAGCGTTGTAGTAGCGGAGGCTCTGGCGGGCCAGTACTTC.